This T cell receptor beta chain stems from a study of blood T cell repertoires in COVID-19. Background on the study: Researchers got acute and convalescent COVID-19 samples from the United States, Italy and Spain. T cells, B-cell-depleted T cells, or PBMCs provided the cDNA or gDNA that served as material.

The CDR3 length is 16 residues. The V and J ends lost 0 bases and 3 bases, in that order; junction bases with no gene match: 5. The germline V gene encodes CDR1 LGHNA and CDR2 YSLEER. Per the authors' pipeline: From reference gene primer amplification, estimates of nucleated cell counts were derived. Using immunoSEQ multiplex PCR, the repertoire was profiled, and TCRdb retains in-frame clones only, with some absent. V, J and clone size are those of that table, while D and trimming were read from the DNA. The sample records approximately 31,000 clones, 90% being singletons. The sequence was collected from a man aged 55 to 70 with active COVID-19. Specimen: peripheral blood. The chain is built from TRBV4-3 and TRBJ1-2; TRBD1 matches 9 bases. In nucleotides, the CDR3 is TGCGCCAGCAGCCAAGAACAGGGGGCGCAGGACTATGGCTACACCTTC. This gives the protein CASSQEQGAQDYGYTF.